These T cell receptor beta chains were read from a single sample in a study of cytomegalovirus exposure and HLA in healthy donors. Measured with immunoSEQ multiplex PCR; TCRdb has only the in-frame clones, and not every one. The table records 150,000 to 200,000 clones, 78% of them present only once. Sequencing was done on a sample of PBMCs. The receptors stem from a woman aged 30 to 39 in good health and CMV-seropositive. The CDR3 runs from the conserved cysteine through the conserved F or W. D genes are given only for firm matches. Clone size is shown for a subset of rows, as once, few, many or a class of expanded clone.

18	.	TRBV6-4	.	TRBJ2-5	CASSDPEGLPTDAETQYF	TGTGCCAGCAGTGACCCAGAAGGACTGCCTACGGACGCGGAGACCCAGTACTTC
18	TRBD2	TRBV7-2	.	TRBJ2-1	CASSLGTSGPPGSDEQFF	TGTGCCAGCAGCTTAGGGACTAGCGGGCCCCCGGGAAGTGATGAGCAGTTCTTC
14	.	TRBV7-3	.	TRBJ2-7	CASSLMRAGTEQYF	TGTGCCAGCAGCTTAATGCGAGCGGGTACCGAGCAGTACTTC
16	.	TRBV15	.	TRBJ2-5	CATSAFTTGGAETQYF	TGTGCCACCAGCGCATTTACGACGGGGGGCGCGGAGACCCAGTACTTC
13	.	TRBV7-2	once	TRBJ1-1	CASSSLSNTEAFF	TGTGCCAGCAGCTCACTGAGTAACACTGAAGCTTTCTTT
13	.	TRBV25-1	.	TRBJ1-3	CASSEPGRNTIYF	TGTGCCAGCAGTGAACCAGGGAGAAACACCATATATTTT
15	TRBD2	TRBV4-1	.	TRBJ2-1	CASSQWREYSNEQFF	TGCGCCAGCAGCCAATGGCGGGAGTATAGCAATGAGCAGTTCTTC
13	.	TRBV2	.	TRBJ1-2	CASSERGGYGYTF	TGTGCCAGCAGCGAGCGGGGTGGCTATGGCTACACCTTC
15	.	TRBV21-1	.	TRBJ1-5	CASSNRDRRDQPQHF	TGTGCCAGCAGCAATCGGGACAGACGTGATCAGCCCCAGCATTTT
13	.	TRBV2	.	TRBJ1-5	CASGRGFNQPQHF	TGTGCCAGCGGAAGGGGCTTTAATCAGCCCCAGCATTTT
18	TRBD2	TRBV4-3	.	TRBJ2-2	CASSQDTGTSRPTGELFF	TGCGCCAGCAGCCAAGATACCGGGACTAGCCGCCCCACCGGGGAGCTGTTTTTT
16	TRBD1	TRBV19	few	TRBJ1-1	CASSIVPDRVNTEAFF	TGTGCCAGTAGTATTGTCCCGGACAGGGTGAACACTGAAGCTTTCTTT
13	.	TRBV6-6	once	TRBJ1-1	CASSYLTGNEAFF	TGTGCCAGCAGTTACCTTACAGGGAACGAAGCTTTCTTT
15	TRBD2	TRBV5-1	.	TRBJ2-7	CASSPRTSRSYEQYF	TGCGCCAGCAGTCCGCGGACTAGCAGGTCCTACGAGCAGTACTTC
15	TRBD1	TRBV28	few	TRBJ2-5	CASSLFRGREETQYF	TGTGCCAGCAGTTTATTCAGGGGGCGCGAAGAGACCCAGTACTTC
13	.	TRBV5-1	.	TRBJ2-5	CASSLVGIETQYF	TGCGCCAGCAGCTTGGTCGGGATCGAGACCCAGTACTTC
14	TRBD1	TRBV6-1	.	TRBJ1-6	CASRETGGNSPLHF	TGTGCCAGCAGGGAGACAGGGGGGAATTCACCCCTCCACTTT
15	TRBD1	TRBV11-2	.	TRBJ2-7	CASSLADRESYEQYF	TGTGCCAGCAGCTTAGCGGACAGGGAATCCTACGAGCAGTACTTC
17	TRBD1	TRBV7-2	.	TRBJ2-3	CASSLNRAGGSTDTQYF	TGTGCCAGCAGCTTAAATCGGGCAGGGGGCAGCACAGATACGCAGTATTTT
15	.	TRBV6-5	.	TRBJ2-1	CASSYAPRGLSEQFF	TGTGCCAGCAGTTACGCCCCGCGGGGACTCTCCGAGCAGTTCTTC
20	TRBD2	TRBV19	.	TRBJ2-7	CASSIWSPTSGPAVTYEQYF	TGTGCCAGTAGTATCTGGTCCCCGACTAGCGGCCCTGCTGTAACCTACGAGCAGTACTTC
14	TRBD2	TRBV13	.	TRBJ2-1	CASMPTSGYNEQFF	TGTGCCAGCATGCCGACTAGCGGCTACAATGAGCAGTTCTTC
14	.	TRBV7-2	.	TRBJ2-1	CASSFPIDAAEQFF	TGTGCCAGCAGCTTCCCGATAGACGCGGCTGAGCAGTTCTTC
19	.	TRBV4-1	.	TRBJ2-1	CASSQGLLWEGGPRYEQFF	TGCGCCAGCAGCCAAGGCTTACTTTGGGAGGGGGGTCCCCGGTATGAGCAGTTCTTC
12	.	TRBV7-9	.	TRBJ1-3	CASRGTGNTIYF	TGTGCCAGCAGGGGGACAGGAAACACCATATATTTT
17	.	TRBV27	.	TRBJ2-3	CASSRDFGQLYTDTQYF	TGTGCCAGCAGTCGAGACTTTGGACAGCTTTACACAGATACGCAGTATTTT
12	.	TRBV5-1	.	TRBJ2-7	CASSSSGTGQYF	TGCGCCAGCAGCTCTTCAGGTACCGGGCAGTACTTC
16	TRBD2	TRBV6-1	.	TRBJ2-3	CASSEIAGGRTDTQYF	TGTGCCAGCAGTGAAATAGCGGGGGGGCGCACAGATACGCAGTATTTT
15	TRBD2	TRBV5-6	.	TRBJ2-5	CASSLIAGGSETQYF	TGTGCCAGCAGCTTGATAGCGGGAGGGAGCGAGACCCAGTACTTC
15	.	TRBV15	.	TRBJ2-7	CATSTGYEEPYEQYF	TGTGCCACCAGCACCGGCTACGAGGAACCCTACGAGCAGTACTTC
16	.	TRBV29-1	.	TRBJ2-3	CSVFTGLLKLRDTQYF	TGCAGCGTTTTCACGGGACTCTTAAAGTTAAGGGATACGCAGTATTTT
16	.	TRBV19	.	TRBJ1-5	CASSLSAGLSNQPQHF	TGTGCCAGTAGCCTCTCGGCAGGGTTAAGCAATCAGCCCCAGCATTTT
11	.	TRBV4-2	.	TRBJ1-2	CASSQDSGYTF	TGTGCCAGCAGCCAAGACTCGGGCTACACCTTC
15	.	TRBV6-6	.	TRBJ2-1	CATLQSEISYNEQFF	TGTGCCACCCTCCAAAGTGAGATCTCCTACAATGAGCAGTTCTTC
16	.	TRBV7-8	few	TRBJ1-5	CASSLTGIYSNQPQHF	TGTGCCAGCAGCTTAACAGGAATTTATAGCAATCAGCCCCAGCATTTT
14	.	TRBV19	.	TRBJ1-5	CASKGELSNQPQHF	TGTGCCAGTAAGGGAGAACTGAGCAATCAGCCCCAGCATTTT
15	.	TRBV13	.	TRBJ1-1	CASSHIDTTNTEAFF	TGTGCCAGCAGCCACATAGACACCACGAACACTGAAGCTTTCTTT
15	.	TRBV2	.	TRBJ1-3	CASSEVRAPGNTIYF	TGTGCCAGCAGTGAAGTGAGGGCGCCAGGAAACACCATATATTTT
13	.	TRBV30	.	TRBJ1-5	CAWYQGGNQPQHF	TGTGCCTGGTACCAGGGTGGCAATCAGCCCCAGCATTTT
17	TRBD2	TRBV2	few	TRBJ2-2	CASSGGLAGTNTGELFF	TGTGCCAGCAGTGGGGGACTAGCGGGAACGAACACCGGGGAGCTGTTTTTT
16	.	TRBV15	.	TRBJ2-1	CATSRVVQTGRDEQFF	TGTGCCACCAGCAGAGTTGTCCAGACAGGTCGCGATGAGCAGTTCTTC
16	TRBD1	TRBV5-1	.	TRBJ1-3	CASSPRGQGAGNTIYF	TGCGCCAGCAGCCCTCGGGGACAGGGGGCCGGAAACACCATATATTTT
16	.	TRBV4-2	.	TRBJ1-3	CASSPDGGSSGNTIYF	TGTGCCAGCAGCCCGGACGGAGGAAGCTCTGGAAACACCATATATTTT
13	.	TRBV5-4	.	TRBJ1-2	CASSLVEVQGYTF	TGTGCCAGCAGCTTGGTGGAGGTGCAGGGCTACACCTTC
13	.	TRBV5-1	.	TRBJ1-2	CASSLVFRDGYTF	TGCGCCAGCAGCTTGGTGTTCAGGGATGGCTACACCTTC
13	TRBD2	TRBV6-5	.	TRBJ2-1	CATRRGGPAEQFF	TGTGCCACCCGGCGGGGGGGTCCGGCAGAGCAGTTCTTC